This TCR beta chain emerged from a study of T cells in Graves' hyperthyroidism and ophthalmopathy. There are many counts of this clonotype. TCR beta CDR3 sequences were amplified from RNA transcripts. First-round RT-PCR of the TCR CDR3 relied on the HTBI primer set. MiXCR, run by TCRdb on the multiplex PCR reads, gives a single entry per CDR3 protein. Of about 260,000 distinct CDR3 sequences in the sample, 25% to 30% were seen once. Trimming took 5 bases from V and 1 from J, leaving 9 bases between them. This CDR3 has 13 residues. In germline, CDR1 is SGHVS, CDR2 FNYEAQ. In patients aged 18 to 65, hyperthyroidism was newly diagnosed, with duration under 2 months. Diagnoses used clinical symptoms, serum thyroxine and TRAb, thyroid ultrasound and orbital computed tomography. The blood sample was taken at first hyperthyroidism diagnosis, before any ophthalmopathy symptoms. Fresh peripheral blood, less than 11 ml of it, supplied the PBMCs.

Sample: blood. V and J are TRBV7-6 and TRBJ2-7; D is uncertain. This receptor was taken from a man aged 40-49 years with Graves' hyperthyroidism that later progressed to Graves' ophthalmopathy. The CDR3 DNA reads TGTGCCAGCAGCGCAACAATATCCTACGAGCAGTACTTC. Its translation: CASSATISYEQYF.